This TCR beta chain was retrieved from a study of OX40 agonist ivuxolimab in advanced cancers. Study context: Recorded diagnoses for dose-escalation patients were hepatocellular carcinoma, melanoma, renal cell or head and neck cancer.

Repertoires were generated with immunoSEQ multiplex PCR, while TCRdb's copy carries only in-frame clones and drops some. The top ten hold roughly 1.1% of the sample, which has 70,000 to 95,000 clones, roughly 90% seen once. Findings and caveats of the study: With doses of 0.1 to 3.0 mg/kg, CD4+ and CD8+ blood T cells had undergone clonal expansion by week 6. Antigen targets of the expanded peripheral T cells went undetermined.

Turning to this clone: Its antigen is not identified.

The CDR3 covers 13 residues. Trimming took off 7 bases at V and 7 bases at J, with 16 bases between the two ends. Germline V gene data show CDR1 as MDHEN and CDR2 as SYDVKM. This receptor was obtained from an adult with an advanced solid tumor such as melanoma, head and neck, liver or kidney cancer. Sequenced material: CD4+ or CD8+ T cells sorted from blood, taken in a trial of the OX40 agonist ivuxolimab. The genes are TRBV28 and TRBJ2-5, with D unresolved. The CDR3 nucleotides are TGTGCCAGCAACCATAAGAGTGGAAGGACCCAGTACTTC. Amino acid sequence: CASNHKSGRTQYF.